Included here is one T cell receptor (beta chain) sequence, with context. Its antigen target is currently unknown. No base-level quality is on record; no much larger clone is a single base apart. This specimen comes from a study of blood T cell repertoires in COVID-19 (dated by TCRdb to the early 2020s). For context, the study as a whole: The collaborator samples originated in the United States, Italy and Spain and spanned the acute and convalescent phases of COVID-19. The material from the prospective study consisted of cDNA or gDNA derived from T cells, B-cell-depleted T cells, or PBMCs. Deeply sampled blood TCRbeta repertoires from subjects exposed to, actively infected with, or recovered from COVID-19 were included in the dataset. The repertoires were made available in a free public database intended to serve as a resource for research on the immune response to SARS-CoV-2. The samples were drawn from two sources: the first 160 participants of the ongoing ImmuneRACE study, and over 1,000 subjects contributed by 6 global collaborators. Sample metadata almost always included a de-identified subject ID, COVID-19 status, age in years and sex. Where available, HLA class I and class II types were taken from metadata supplied by the sample provider and were not determined by assay-based typing.

The immunoSEQ Assay, a bias-controlled multiplex PCR, was used to amplify TCRbeta CDR3 regions from genomic DNA. The paper's data handling went like this. Within the assay, amplification of reference gene primers was used to estimate how many nucleated cells each sample contained. To quantify the absolute abundance of each unique TCRbeta CDR3 rearrangement, sequence reads were collapsed and filtered. Productive Simpson clonality was computed per sample as the square root of Simpson's diversity index over productive rearrangements. The source is immuneACCESS, and TCRdb retained only in-frame sequences with V and J called. Part of the clones is not carried over; for the studies checked, unresolved V genes explain less than half of this, and the remainder is unexplained. Clonal size and the V and J genes are those of that table, whereas D and trimming came from the DNA. The sample data list around 300,000 clones, and 83% of these were observed just once. The ten most abundant clones make up roughly a tenth of the sample.

A second Seattle source provided samples from volunteer blood donors who had recovered from COVID-19. Whole blood was collected in K2EDTA tubes by collaborating institutions according to the institutions' own protocols. Collaborator samples were shipped for TCRbeta analysis as frozen whole blood, isolated PBMCs, or DNA extracted from either sample type. Results and caveats for the whole study, not just this receptor: Clinical and demographic metadata were provided uncurated, with the amount varying by source and participant.

V loses 7 bases, J loses 5 bases, and the germline ends lie 14 bases apart. In the germline V gene, CDR1 corresponds to SNHLY and CDR2 to FYNNEI. The CDR3 sequence holds 14 residues, the cysteine and phenylalanine included. This entry keeps only the CDR3 DNA: 42 bases, framed from base 1. The source of this sequence is a woman aged 45-60 years who had recovered from COVID-19. Sequenced sample: peripheral blood. The receptor chain draws on TRBV2 and TRBJ2-2, and possibly TRBD2, on 6 matching bases. This receptor carries the CDR3 CASMGGERTGELFF. The DNA sequence follows: TGTGCCAGCATGGGGGGAGAAAGGACCGGGGAGCTGTTTTTT.